This record concerns one T cell receptor beta chain sequence. The data were produced by immunoSEQ multiplex PCR, yet TCRdb's version contains in-frame clones alone and is incomplete. In the table there are millions of clones, approximately 95% of which are singletons. This sample was included in a study of shared clonotypes between healthy human individuals. Study details: Researchers assigned three CD4 naive, three CD4 memory, two CD8 naive and one CD8 memory plate to each donor.

CD8 cells classed as naive were CD45RO-negative and positively selected for CCR7, excluding terminally differentiated effector memory CD45RA+ cells. The donors were adults (healthy and HIV-negative) with no recent acute infections or vaccinations. CDR1 and CDR2 from the germline V gene are MDHEN and SYDVKM. V was cut by 5 bases and J by 0 bases, with 11 bases left in between. CDR3 length: 15 amino acids. This sequence joins TRBV28 and TRBJ2-1, with D possibly being TRBD2 (5 bases). This TCR was sampled from a man aged 18 to 30 in good health. Source material: naive CD8+ T cells sorted from blood. The CDR3 coding sequence is TGTGCCAGCAGTCCGGGGTCGAGCTCCTACAATGAGCAGTTCTTC. Encoded protein: CASSPGSSSYNEQFF.